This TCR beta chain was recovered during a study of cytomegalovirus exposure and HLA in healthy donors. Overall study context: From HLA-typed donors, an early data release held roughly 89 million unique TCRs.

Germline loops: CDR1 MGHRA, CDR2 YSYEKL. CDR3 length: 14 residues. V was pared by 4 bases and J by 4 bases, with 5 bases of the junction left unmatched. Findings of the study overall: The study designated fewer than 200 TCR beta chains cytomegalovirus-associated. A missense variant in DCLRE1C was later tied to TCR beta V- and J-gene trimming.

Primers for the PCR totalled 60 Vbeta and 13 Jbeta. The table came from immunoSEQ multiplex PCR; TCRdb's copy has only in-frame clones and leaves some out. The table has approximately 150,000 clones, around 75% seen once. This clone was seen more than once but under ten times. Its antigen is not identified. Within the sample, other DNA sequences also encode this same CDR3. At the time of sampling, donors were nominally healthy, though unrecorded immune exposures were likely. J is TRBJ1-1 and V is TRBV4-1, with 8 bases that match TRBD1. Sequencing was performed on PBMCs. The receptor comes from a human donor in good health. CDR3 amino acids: CASSPGQGGTEAFF. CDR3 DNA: TGCGCCAGCAGCCCAGGACAGGGAGGCACTGAAGCTTTCTTT.